A selection of T cell receptor beta chains follows, all from one sample in a study of neurological immune-mediated disorders. TCRdb passed the 5' RACE reads through MiXCR, listing each CDR3 protein once. The sample consists of some 95,000 distinct CDR3 sequences, 3% to 4.5% of them appearing once. What was sequenced was PBMCs. These TCRs come from a woman aged 18-29 years with multiple sclerosis. CDR3s include the opening cysteine and the closing phenylalanine or tryptophan. The order of the fields is V gene, J gene, clone size, D gene, CDR3 DNA, CDR3 protein. D genes are given only for firm matches. Clone sizes are given selectively: once, few, many, or a class where the clone is expanded.

TRBV20-1	TRBJ2-5	many	.	TGCAGTGCTAGAGAGCGGTGGTGGGGACGAGAGACCCAGTACTTC	CSARERWWGRETQYF
TRBV27	TRBJ2-2	many	.	TGTGCCAGCAGTTTATTGGCCGGGGAGCTGTTTTTT	CASSLLAGELFF
TRBV6-2/TRBV6-3	TRBJ2-5	many	TRBD2	TGTGCCAGCAGTTTTAGGCTAGCGGGAGAAGAGACCCAGTACTTC	CASSFRLAGEETQYF
TRBV7-8	TRBJ1-1	many	.	TGTGCCAGCAGCCAGGGAAGGGGGGCTTTCTTT	CASSQGRGAFF
TRBV6-2/TRBV6-3	TRBJ2-2	many	.	TGTGCCAGCAGTTACTTTAGGGATGGCACCGGGGAGCTGTTTTTT	CASSYFRDGTGELFF
TRBV4-2	TRBJ2-6	few	TRBD1	TGTGCCAGCAGCCCCGAGAGACAGGGTAGCTCTGGGGCCAACGTCCTGACTTTC	CASSPERQGSSGANVLTF
TRBV5-1	TRBJ2-3	.	.	TGCGCCAGCAGCTTGATTGGCCGCCACCCCACAGATACGCAGTATTTT	CASSLIGRHPTDTQYF
TRBV3-1	TRBJ2-1	many	TRBD2	TGTGCCAGCAGCCCGCTAGCGGGAGGTGGGGAGCAGTTCTTC	CASSPLAGGGEQFF
TRBV7-6	TRBJ2-5	many	.	TGTGCCAGCAGCTTAAGGGGTTTGGAGACCCAGTACTTC	CASSLRGLETQYF
TRBV30	TRBJ2-7	many	TRBD2	TGTGCCTGGAGACTAGCGGGAGCTCACGAGCAGTACTTC	CAWRLAGAHEQYF
TRBV7-3	TRBJ2-7	once	.	TGTGCCAGCGACCGCGGAGCAGGGGCGTTTCGCCACGAGCAGTACTTC	CASDRGAGAFRHEQYF
TRBV6-5	TRBJ1-6	many	TRBD1	TGTGCCAGCAAGAGGGGGACAGGTACTTGGAATTCACCCCTCCACTTT	CASKRGTGTWNSPLHF
TRBV6-2/TRBV6-3	TRBJ2-2	many	.	TGTGCCAGCATAGACACCGGGGAGCTGTTTTTT	CASIDTGELFF
TRBV20-1	TRBJ2-7	many	.	TGCAGTGCCACCGAGGGGATTGGGCACGTAGGCGAGCAGTACTTC	CSATEGIGHVGEQYF
TRBV12-3/TRBV12-4	TRBJ1-4	many	TRBD1	TGTGCCAGCAGTTGGACAGGGGAGGAAAAACTGTTTTTT	CASSWTGEEKLFF
TRBV5-1	TRBJ2-3	many	.	TGCGCCAGCAGCTACAGAGAATACACAGATACGCAGTATTTT	CASSYREYTDTQYF
TRBV3-1	TRBJ2-1	many	.	TGTGCCAGCAGCCACGAAAGGGGACGGTACAATGAGCAGTTCTTC	CASSHERGRYNEQFF
TRBV5-1	TRBJ1-1	.	.	TGCGCCAGCAGCTTAACGTCAGGGGTAACTGGAGCTTTCTTT	CASSLTSGVTGAFF
TRBV7-2	TRBJ2-3	many	.	TGTGCCAGCAGCCACTACACAGATACGCAGTATTTT	CASSHYTDTQYF
TRBV20-1	TRBJ1-5	.	.	TGCAGTGCAAGACAGGACAATCATCCCCAGCATTTT	CSARQDNHPQHF
TRBV20-1	TRBJ1-5	many	.	TGCAGTGCGAATACAGCTAGCAATCAGCCCCAGCATTTT	CSANTASNQPQHF
TRBV5-6	TRBJ1-2	.	.	TGTGCCAGCAGCCCAATTGGACAACGATATGGCTACACCTTC	CASSPIGQRYGYTF
TRBV5-6	TRBJ2-1	many	TRBD1	TGTGCCAGCAGCTCCTGGACAGGGAACAATGAGCAGTTCTTC	CASSSWTGNNEQFF
TRBV20-1	TRBJ2-2	.	TRBD1	TGCAGTGCTAGCAGCTACAGGGGACGGCGCACCGGGGAGCTGTTTTTT	CSASSYRGRRTGELFF
TRBV6-1	TRBJ2-1	many	.	TGTGCCAGCAGCGAAGTAGGAAACCCCTACAATGAGCAGTTCTTC	CASSEVGNPYNEQFF
TRBV9	TRBJ2-7	few	.	TGTGCCAGCAGCGTCCGGGACGCGGCCTACGAGCAGTACTTC	CASSVRDAAYEQYF
TRBV5-6	TRBJ2-5	many	TRBD2	TGTGCCAGCAGCTTCCCGGGAGGGACCCAGTACTTC	CASSFPGGTQYF
TRBV6-5	TRBJ2-2	many	.	TGTGCCAGCAGTTATGTACATAACACCGGGGAGCTGTTTTTT	CASSYVHNTGELFF
TRBV6-5	TRBJ2-1	many	.	TGTGCCAGCAGTGCGGGAACGACCTCATTTGGGCAGTTCTTC	CASSAGTTSFGQFF
TRBV4-3	TRBJ2-3	many	.	TGCGCCAGCAGCCTGGAGACTACCAAATCCACAGATACGCAGTATTTT	CASSLETTKSTDTQYF
TRBV18	TRBJ1-1	few	.	TGTGCCAGCTCACCACCGTCCCTAGGGAAAGCTTTCTTT	CASSPPSLGKAFF